The entry that follows covers one T cell receptor (beta chain) sequence. There is no known antigen for this receptor. Base qualities are not recorded, but no much larger clone differs from it by a single base. These data belong to a study of cytomegalovirus exposure and HLA in healthy donors (TCRdb year 2017). Study-level background: According to an earlier analysis of several hundred of the donors, some 180 million T cells yielded 120 million or so unique TCR beta sequences and 276 Gb of sequence data. An early release that covered about 600 HLA-typed donors contained about 290 gigabases of sequencing data and 65 million to 100 million unique TCR sequences. The genetic ancestry cluster associated with self-reported Caucasian donors included over 65% of the approximately 400 genotyped donors. The study was designed to test whether signatures of past pathogen exposure could be identified by cataloging public T cell receptors. The study profiled the T cell repertoires of hundreds of subjects by immunosequencing and related them to cytomegalovirus serostatus. Besides the first cohort of roughly 640 subjects, a separate validation cohort made up of 90 to 150 different subjects was used. To predict cytomegalovirus infection status, the study combined high-throughput TCR immunosequencing, statistical association of individual TCRs with disease status, and machine learning. A later analysis re-analyzed previously published TCR beta repertoires from approximately 670 donors and added high-resolution HLA genotyping to study TCR occurrence patterns. The later analysis used no new phenotypic data to find candidate immune exposures, relying instead on TCR beta sequences and their occurrence across donors. To decide whether each TCR beta V gene segment behaved as functional or pseudogenic, an earlier analysis of some 600 of the donors relied on high-throughput TCR beta sequencing. Donor age, sex, ethnicity and CMV serostatus were compiled alongside the repertoire data. A later genetic analysis took genome-wide SNP genotypes for about three fifths of the 666 donors and used that subset as a discovery cohort. Every discovery cohort repertoire had been produced on one sequencing platform. Class I and class II HLA loci were covered by the typing at four-digit resolution. Typing coverage varied by locus: about 629-640 donors for A, B, C, DRB1 and DQB1; more than 500 for DQA1; about 600 for DPA1; 450 to 480 for DPB1. Four to six DR-DQ haplotypes were handled as single units for association and clustering, since linkage in the cohort was strong. Among about 360 genotyped donors of the cohort, an average of roughly 240,000 unique TCR beta nucleotide sequences were sequenced per donor, approximately 20% of them non-productive.

The junction carries 9 bases between V and J, which are trimmed by 5 bases and 5 bases respectively. Per the germline V gene, SGHVS is the CDR1 and FNYEAQ is the CDR2. There are 12 amino acids in the CDR3, from cysteine to phenylalanine inclusive. CDR3 DNA only is kept here, 36 bases in frame from base 1. Libraries came from the immunoSEQ multiplex PCR assay. A mixture of 60 forward primers for TCR Vbeta segments and 13 reverse primers for TCR Jbeta segments was used in the multiplex PCR. Amplification of the CDR3 region of rearranged TCR beta genes was performed with a multiplex PCR assay on genomic DNA. The Illumina HiSeq System was used to sequence the amplified TCR beta libraries as 87-base-pair reads. In the source study's methods: In a later analysis, approximately 74 million unique TCR beta chains were counted across the 500 to 850 repertoires, and approximately 9.9 million of these chains were shared by at least two donors. To remove PCR and sequencing errors, raw reads were error-corrected and collapsed into unique sequences using a nearest-neighbor algorithm that merged closely related sequences. Alignment of CDR3 sequences to IMGT reference sequences was used to assign V, D and J gene segments. For a sequence to be retained, at least a six-nucleotide match to both a V gene segment and a J gene segment was required. A rearrangement was called productive if the CDR3 had no stop codons and remained in frame with V and J, and every other rearrangement was called non-productive. CDR3 was defined by IMGT convention, running from the second conserved V-encoded cysteine to the conserved J-encoded phenylalanine. The earlier analysis of around 640 of the donors excluded sequences that lacked an unambiguous match to a single V gene segment. An earlier analysis of a few hundred of the donors called V segments functional above 56.7% productive rearrangements and segregating when the between-donor standard deviation exceeded 5%. A statistical classification framework was built for diagnosing cytomegalovirus status from the catalog of TCR beta chain sequences. A later analysis assigned V and J genes by comparing TCR nucleotide sequences with IMGT/GENE-DB human TR gene sequences. Using the TCRdist pipeline, a later analysis assigned CDR3 sequences along with most-parsimonious VDJ recombination scenarios. In a later analysis, each TCR beta chain was defined by its CDR3 amino acid sequence together with its V-gene family, and reads lacking a unique V-gene family were excluded. To address suspected cross-contamination and a sequencing artifact, a later analysis removed around 600 highly shared, low-generation-probability nucleotide sequences. A later analysis calculated a clonal expansion index for each public chain from normalized within-repertoire ranks of inferred template counts. Generation probabilities in a later analysis came from a VDJ recombination model fitted to out-of-frame rearrangements, and those results were checked against IGoR. In a later analysis, hypergeometric tests were used to score TCR-TCR, TCR-HLA and TCR-CMV co-occurrence, with a repertoire-size bias correction applied to TCR pairs. A later analysis estimated false discovery rates by permuting HLA or CMV assignments 20 times. In a later analysis, co-occurring TCRs were grouped using DBSCAN, and TCRdist sequence similarity was added for clustering within HLA-allele-positive subsets. Co-occurrence clustering excluded repertoires with fewer than 30,000 or more than 120,000 public chains, plus five with anomalous nucleotide sharing. TCRdb provides this immuneACCESS table in a form limited to in-frame rearrangements. Some clones are lacking; in checked studies, under half of them reflect an unresolved V gene, and why the rest are absent is not known. Clone size and the V and J calls come from that table; the DNA yielded D and trimming. The sample table contains around 150,000 clones; only one count was recorded for roughly 70% of them. The ten most abundant clones make up 8.5% to 12% of the sample.

Results and caveats for the whole study, not just this receptor: Across donors, most TCR sequences were observed very rarely, whereas some public TCRs were present in many individuals. Immune exposure information for the cohort was limited to CMV serostatus. Compared with equally common non-associated chains, HLA-associated TCR beta chains in a later analysis were more clonally expanded and had lower generation probabilities. This cohort had only TCR beta chains sequenced, and the lack of alpha or paired-chain data limited which features could be detected. A further reported finding was that TCR beta sequences accurately predicted the HLA-A and HLA-B alleles for most subjects in the first cohort. A cluster of highly shared sequence variants was judged likely to be a technical artifact of the sequencing pipeline. Correlated functional status among segregating V segments might reflect linkage disequilibrium, but an unknown experimental factor could not be ruled out. According to a later genetic analysis, donors in an Asian-associated ancestry cluster had fewer N-insertions in productive TCRs than the roughly 660-donor mean. In the study, 164 TCR beta chains were listed as associated with cytomegalovirus. V-gene and J-gene trimming of TCR beta chains was associated with a missense DCLRE1C variant in a later genetic analysis, and the association was replicated in an independent cohort. The 87-base-pair reads could not distinguish some IMGT-functional V segments, including TRBV6-2 and TRBV6-3, so those segments were excluded. In a later analysis, several top co-occurrence clusters were reported to appear linked to parvovirus B19, influenza, CMV and Epstein-Barr virus. The classifier was reported to diagnose cytomegalovirus status with high specificity and sensitivity in both the original cohort and the validation cohort. Most CMV-associated TCR beta chains appeared to be HLA-restricted in a later analysis, and the HLA associations seemed to be driven largely by CMV exposure. The authors suggested that the approach could potentially be generalized to other disease states and immunological phenotypes. A few of the identified cytomegalovirus-associated TCR beta chains were confirmed in vitro to be specific for cytomegalovirus antigens. Fewer than 20 rarely observed V segments, including chromosome 9 orphons, were excluded from the earlier analysis of just under 600 of the donors because counts were too low. A later analysis found that TCR association rates varied across HLA loci, with DRB1 alleles showing the most associated TCRs and HLA-C alleles the fewest. In a later analysis, 15,000 to 20,000 TCR beta sequences were associated with specific HLA alleles at a false discovery rate of 0.05. Strong co-occurrence of HLA alleles, especially DR and DQ, made assigning TCR associations to individual alleles difficult. The presence/absence analyses assumed that sequencing depth was roughly uniform across donors, and that assumption may not be true. Because HLA typing was unavailable for some donors at each locus, only the typed subset was used in association tests. Broadly in line with IMGT annotations, most TCR beta V segments showed up in productive rearrangements about 87% or about 30% of the time in an earlier analysis of 450 to 750 of the donors.

In total, fewer than 750 healthy bone marrow donors made up the cohort. At the time of sampling, all cohort members were nominally healthy, though unrecorded immune exposures were likely present. The donor was CMV seropositive and belonged to the group of 270 or so seropositive cohort members. A peripheral blood sample was collected from each donor, and TCR beta sequencing was performed on peripheral blood mononuclear cells. Genomic DNA was extracted from the blood cell samples with the Qiagen DNeasy Blood Extraction Kit. The source material was PBMCs. This receptor was obtained from a young man in good health and CMV-seropositive. The chain is made from TRBV7-6 and TRBJ1-1, with no confidently assigned D gene. The bases read TGTGCCAGCAGCCCACTACGGACTGAAGCTTTCTTT. The resulting protein is CASSPLRTEAFF. The CDR3 plus the reference TRBV7-6 and TRBJ1-1 genes for the other parts give the full variable domain: GAGVSQSPRYKVTKRGQDVALRCDPISGHVSLYWYRQALGQGPEFLTYFNYEAQQDKSGLPNDRFSAERPEGSISTLTIQRTEQRDSAMYRCASSPLRTEAFFGQGTRLTVV.